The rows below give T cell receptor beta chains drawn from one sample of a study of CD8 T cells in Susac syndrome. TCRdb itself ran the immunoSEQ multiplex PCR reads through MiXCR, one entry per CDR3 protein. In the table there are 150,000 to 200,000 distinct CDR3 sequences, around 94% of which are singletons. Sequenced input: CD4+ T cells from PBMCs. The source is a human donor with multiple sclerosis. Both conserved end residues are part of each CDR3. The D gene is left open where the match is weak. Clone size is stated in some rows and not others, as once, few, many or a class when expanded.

CDR3aa: CASSRGGNTGELFF; len: 14; v_gene: TRBV3-1; abundance: NA; d_gene: TRBD2; j_gene: TRBJ2-2
CDR3aa: CASSLNGGGYTF; len: 12; v_gene: TRBV12-3/TRBV12-4; abundance: NA; d_gene: NA; j_gene: TRBJ1-2
CDR3aa: CASSQERFRDRGFERESNEQFF; len: 22; v_gene: TRBV14; abundance: NA; d_gene: NA; j_gene: TRBJ2-1
CDR3aa: CASTTGTGEQYF; len: 12; v_gene: TRBV7-9; abundance: NA; d_gene: NA; j_gene: TRBJ2-7
CDR3aa: CASRPGGRNQPQHF; len: 14; v_gene: TRBV18; abundance: NA; d_gene: NA; j_gene: TRBJ1-5
CDR3aa: CSATTTSGSGYEQYF; len: 15; v_gene: TRBV20-1; abundance: NA; d_gene: TRBD2; j_gene: TRBJ2-7
CDR3aa: CASSRPQGQGDTEAFF; len: 16; v_gene: TRBV7-9; abundance: NA; d_gene: TRBD1; j_gene: TRBJ1-1
CDR3aa: CASDTPGQGAKDGGYTF; len: 17; v_gene: TRBV6-2/TRBV6-3; abundance: NA; d_gene: TRBD1; j_gene: TRBJ1-2
CDR3aa: CASSHRAGTSYEQYF; len: 15; v_gene: TRBV14; abundance: NA; d_gene: NA; j_gene: TRBJ2-7
CDR3aa: CASSQALGGKGQFF; len: 14; v_gene: TRBV4-3; abundance: NA; d_gene: NA; j_gene: TRBJ2-1
CDR3aa: CSVAKGTHNEQFF; len: 13; v_gene: TRBV29-1; abundance: NA; d_gene: NA; j_gene: TRBJ2-1
CDR3aa: CASSQNPTGYSGREKLFF; len: 18; v_gene: TRBV4-3; abundance: NA; d_gene: NA; j_gene: TRBJ1-4
CDR3aa: CSVHTYNEQFF; len: 11; v_gene: TRBV29-1; abundance: NA; d_gene: NA; j_gene: TRBJ2-1
CDR3aa: CASSSGQGKETQYF; len: 14; v_gene: TRBV7-2; abundance: NA; d_gene: TRBD1; j_gene: TRBJ2-5
CDR3aa: CASGEQGRPTEAFF; len: 14; v_gene: TRBV12-5; abundance: NA; d_gene: TRBD1; j_gene: TRBJ1-1
CDR3aa: CASSQDLTSGNYGYTF; len: 16; v_gene: TRBV4-3; abundance: once; d_gene: NA; j_gene: TRBJ1-2
CDR3aa: CASSPVPGQGMNTEAFF; len: 17; v_gene: TRBV3-1; abundance: NA; d_gene: TRBD1; j_gene: TRBJ1-1
CDR3aa: CASSYSNPYSNQPQHF; len: 16; v_gene: TRBV6-5; abundance: NA; d_gene: NA; j_gene: TRBJ1-5
CDR3aa: CAGIRFNEQFF; len: 11; v_gene: TRBV7-9; abundance: NA; d_gene: NA; j_gene: TRBJ2-1
CDR3aa: CASSPQSDEQYF; len: 12; v_gene: TRBV13; abundance: NA; d_gene: NA; j_gene: TRBJ2-7
CDR3aa: CASSLMAGESTDTQYF; len: 16; v_gene: TRBV27; abundance: NA; d_gene: TRBD2; j_gene: TRBJ2-3
CDR3aa: CASTDTGRTDTQYF; len: 14; v_gene: TRBV28; abundance: NA; d_gene: NA; j_gene: TRBJ2-3
CDR3aa: CASSQGASGTTGELFF; len: 16; v_gene: TRBV4-2; abundance: NA; d_gene: TRBD2; j_gene: TRBJ2-2
CDR3aa: CASSPPGTGLAKNIQYF; len: 17; v_gene: TRBV12-3/TRBV12-4; abundance: NA; d_gene: TRBD1; j_gene: TRBJ2-4
CDR3aa: CATSAVLGTANTGELFF; len: 17; v_gene: TRBV24-1; abundance: NA; d_gene: TRBD1; j_gene: TRBJ2-2
CDR3aa: CASSDLLAGIYEQYF; len: 15; v_gene: TRBV2; abundance: NA; d_gene: TRBD2; j_gene: TRBJ2-7
CDR3aa: CSVEGPSGTNGELFF; len: 15; v_gene: TRBV29-1; abundance: NA; d_gene: TRBD2; j_gene: TRBJ2-2